One sample yielded the 6 T cell receptor beta chains listed below, sequenced in a study of blood T cell repertoires in COVID-19. Libraries were prepared by immunoSEQ multiplex PCR; TCRdb keeps only in-frame clonotypes and omits some of them. The sample records about 160,000 clones, 75% to 85% being singletons. Sequenced: PBMCs or T cells enriched from blood (not recorded which). Receptors originate from a man aged 35 to 55 who had recovered from COVID-19.

The CDR3 reads CASAKRTVETQYF. The CDR3 nucleotides are TGTGCCAGCGCAAAAAGGACAGTAGAGACCCAGTACTTC. V gene TRBV7-9 combines with J gene TRBJ2-5; D possibly corresponds to TRBD1 (6 bases). CDR3 length equals 13 residues. CDR1 and CDR2 (germline): SEHNR, FQNEAQ (reference sequence). Between the trimmed V and J ends, which lost 8 bases and 4 bases, there was a span of 14 bases.

The chain uses TRBV20-1 and TRBJ2-3; D call uncertain. The V end lost 7 bases, the J end lost 2 bases, and 7 bases lay between the germline ends. The CDR3 consists of 11 residues. Germline V gives CDR1 DFQATT, CDR2 SNEGSKA (reference sequence). The CDR3 reads CSVKLTDTQYF. The DNA of the CDR3 is TGCAGTGTCAAGCTCACAGATACGCAGTATTTT.

The V gene is TRBV9, the J gene TRBJ2-2; 7 bases are a match to TRBD1. This CDR3 region has 15 residues. V lost 3 bases to trimming and J lost 3 bases; unmatched junction nucleotides: 5. The germline V gene has CDR1 SGDLS and CDR2 YYNGEE. The CDR3 coding sequence is TGTGCCAGCAGCGACAGGGGTTTGCACACCGGGGAGCTGTTTTTT. Translating gives CASSDRGLHTGELFF. Together with reference TRBV9 and TRBJ2-2, the CDR3 gives the full variable domain: DSGVTQTPKHLITATGQRVTLRCSPRSGDLSVYWYQQSLDQGLQFLIQYYNGEERAKGNILERFSAQQFPDLHSELNLSSLELGDSALYFCASSDRGLHTGELFFGEGSRLTVL.

This clone was seen a handful of times. The chain links TRBV7-9 to TRBJ1-1; 7 bases agree with TRBD1. The CDR3 covers 11 residues. Germline CDR1 SEHNR, CDR2 FQNEAQ (reference sequence). V lost 5 bases and J lost 8; bases outside the gene matches: 2. Here the CDR3 DNA reads TGTGCCAGCAGCGTGACAGGGGAAGCTTTCTTT. Translating it yields CASSVTGEAFF.

With respect to this clone: Sequence at one end of the junction differs from germline and may be a read error. The rearrangement joins TRBV3-1 (or the pseudogene TRBV3-2) to TRBJ1-2, with 11 bases matching TRBD1. CDR1 LGHDT and CDR2 YNNKEL come from the germline V gene (reference sequence). This CDR3 spans 17 amino acids. CDR3 DNA sequence: TGTGCCAGCAGCCAAGATCCCAGGGACAGGGGGACCTATAGCTACACCTTC. It yields the protein CASSQDPRDRGTYSYTF.

The gene calls are TRBV18 and TRBJ1-4; D is possibly TRBD1 (6 bases). With 3 bases removed from V and 2 bases from J, the gap between germline ends came to 7 bases. The CDR3 loop spans 14 amino acids. The germline CDR1 and CDR2 sequences are KGHSH and LQKENI. CDR3: CASSPDRTNEKLFF. As DNA, the CDR3 is TGTGCCAGCTCACCCGACAGGACTAATGAAAAACTGTTTTTT.